The 17 T cell receptor beta chains below were found in one sample sequenced in a study of blood T cells in healthy people across ages. A sample-barcoded 5' primer and a J-beta primer mix were used in a second PCR of roughly 6 to 11 cycles. From the 5' RACE reads, TCRdb called clonotypes with MiXCR, one entry per CDR3 protein. The repertoire consists of 870,000 or so distinct CDR3 sequences, with 25% to 30% occurring once and the leading ten covering around 15%. The sample was blood. The receptors here all came from a woman of 80 years or more in good health.

The rearrangement links TRBV5-8 to TRBJ1-5; a possible D gene is TRBD1 (5 bases). The CDR3 covers 13 residues. Trimming took 4 bases from V and 6 from J, leaving 11 bases between them. Germline-derived CDR1 and CDR2 are SGHTS and YDEGEE. This CDR3 is CASSRGYGQPQHF. CDR3 in DNA: TGTGCCAGCAGCCGGGGGTACGGTCAGCCCCAGCATTTT.

This chain uses TRBV7-2 with TRBJ1-2; 7 nucleotides agree with TRBD1. Germline loops: CDR1 SGHTA, CDR2 FQGNSA. The CDR3 is 14 residues long. V trimming: 2 bases; J trimming: 4 bases; junction bases outside the gene matches: 4. The CDR3 DNA reads TGTGCCAGCAGCTTATACAGGGGCGGCTATGGCTACACCTTC. The encoded protein is CASSLYRGGYGYTF.

The CDR3 DNA reads TGTGCCAGCAGCGCGACCAAGGGATCCTACGAGCAGTACTTC. Its protein is CASSATKGSYEQYF. V gene TRBV7-9 combines with J gene TRBJ2-7; no reliable D call. The CDR3 contains 14 residues. Trimming took off 5 bases at V and 1 base at J, with 12 bases between the two ends. Germline values: CDR1 SEHNR, CDR2 FQNEAQ (reference sequence).

This clonotype was counted once. V is TRBV7-2 and J is TRBJ2-3; weak D call: TRBD2 (7 bases). Germline CDR1 and CDR2: SGHTA and FQGNSA. The CDR3 has 15 residues. V was clipped by 1 base and J by 4 bases, with 12 bases between them. CDR3: CASSLDWGGPDTQYF. CDR3 nucleotides: TGTGCCAGCAGCTTAGACTGGGGGGGGCCAGATACGCAGTATTTT.

V usage is TRBV6-2 or TRBV6-3 and J usage is TRBJ1-5, with a weak D call TRBD1 (5 bases). The CDR3 contains 13 residues. Germline V gene data show CDR1 as MNHEY and CDR2 as SVGEGT. Trimming shortened V by 11 bases and J by 4 bases, and 15 bases separated the two germline ends. The CDR3 here is CAGTFRQNQPQHF. CDR3 DNA: TGTGCCGGCACCTTTAGACAGAATCAGCCCCAGCATTTT.

This clonotype was picked up a small number of times. The chain joins TRBV30 to TRBJ1-5, with 9 bases matching TRBD1. The CDR3 contains 14 residues. V was clipped by 0 bases and J by 7 bases; unmatched bases: 4. Germline CDR1 is GTSNPN and CDR2 is SVGIG (reference sequence). The CDR3 sequence: CAWSVGTGPQPQHF. The CDR3 nucleotides are TGTGCCTGGAGTGTGGGGACAGGGCCACAGCCCCAGCATTTT.

Remarks on this clonotype: One end of the junction does not line up with germline, which may come from a read error. The rearrangement links TRBV7-2 to TRBJ2-1, with unresolved D. The CDR3 extends over 15 amino acids. Germline values: CDR1 SGHTA, CDR2 FQGNSA. CDR3 amino acids: CASSLALSSNNEQFF. DNA of the CDR3: TGTGCCAGCAGCTTAGCTCTTAGCTCCAACAATGAGCAGTTCTTC.

J is TRBJ2-5 and V is TRBV29-1; D not resolved. This CDR3 region has 10 residues. Germline V lookup: CDR1 SQVTM, CDR2 ANQGSEA. Between the trimmed V and J ends, which lost 8 bases and 2 bases, there was a span of 6 bases. This CDR3 reads CSSVQETQYF. In DNA form, the CDR3 reads TGCAGCTCTGTACAAGAGACCCAGTACTTC. The full variable domain, its missing parts supplied by reference TRBV29-1 and TRBJ2-5, is SAVISQKPSRDICQRGTSLTIQCQVDSQVTMMFWYRQQPGQSLTLIATANQGSEATYESGFVIDKFPISRPNLTFSTLTVSNMSPEDSSIYLCSSVQETQYFGPGTRLLVL.

This chain uses TRBV30 with TRBJ1-1, with D unclear. The CDR3 has 15 residues. Germline V lookup: CDR1 GTSNPN, CDR2 SVGIG (reference sequence). V was shortened by 1 base and J by 0 bases, with 12 bases between the two germline ends. The chain's CDR3 is CAWSATPGLNTEAFF. In DNA form, the CDR3 reads TGTGCCTGGAGTGCAACCCCAGGACTGAACACTGAAGCTTTCTTT.

The sample holds a few counts of this clonotype. The J gene is TRBJ1-3, the V gene TRBV29-1, with 7 bases lining up with TRBD1. The CDR3 length is 14 residues. Losses at the gene ends were 4 bases for V and 8 bases for J; bases not matched to a gene: 11. Germline loops: CDR1 SQVTM, CDR2 ANQGSEA. The CDR3 is CSVVTGRDGHTIYF. The CDR3 DNA reads as TGCAGCGTTGTGACAGGGCGCGACGGGCACACCATATATTTT.

This chain connects TRBV3-1 to TRBJ2-1; a weak D match, TRBD2 (6 bases). V gave up 5 bases and J gave up 10 bases, with 18 bases separating them. The V gene's germline CDR1 is LGHDT and CDR2 YNNKEL (reference sequence). CDR3 size: 14 residues. CDR3 nucleotide sequence: TGTGCCAGCAGCGCCGGGGGTCGCCCGGGGGAGCAGTTCTTC. Residues: CASSAGGRPGEQFF.

The J gene is TRBJ2-3, the V gene TRBV14; maybe TRBD2 (7 bases). The CDR3 has 16 amino acids. Germline V gene lookup returns CDR1 SGHDN and CDR2 FVKESK. V gave up 2 bases and J gave up 2 bases, with 14 bases separating them. The CDR3 DNA reads as TGTGCCAGCAGCCAATTGCGCGGGGGCCACACAGATACGCAGTATTTT. It yields the protein CASSQLRGGHTDTQYF.

The rearrangement joins TRBV9 to TRBJ2-1; the D is unclear. V was shortened by 2 bases and J by 0 bases, with 9 bases between the two germline ends. The germline V gene encodes CDR1 SGDLS and CDR2 YYNGEE. The CDR3 contains 15 residues. CDR3 amino acids: CASSVRASSYNEQFF. In nucleotides, the CDR3 is TGTGCCAGCAGCGTTAGGGCAAGCTCCTACAATGAGCAGTTCTTC.

This clonotype was counted at least ten times. V gene TRBV10-3 combines with J gene TRBJ2-3; 10 bases match TRBD2. This CDR3 is built from 19 residues. With V trimmed by 0 bases and J by 0 bases, 9 bases remained unmatched. In germline, CDR1 is ENHRY, CDR2 SYGVKD. For the CDR3, the DNA is TGTGCCATCAGTGAGTCGAGTCTAGCGGGGGAAACTAGCACAGATACGCAGTATTTT. Its protein is CAISESSLAGETSTDTQYF.

This clonotype was seen only a few times. V and J are TRBV2 and TRBJ2-5, with D perhaps given as TRBD1 or TRBD2 (7 bases each). The CDR3 sequence is 15 residues long. Germline V CDR1 and CDR2: SNHLY, FYNNEI. With 5 bases removed from V and 4 bases from J, the gap between germline ends came to 17 bases. The CDR3 region is CASSQGGLRGETQYF. The DNA of the CDR3 is TGTGCCAGCAGTCAGGGGGGACTACGCGGAGAGACCCAGTACTTC.

This clonotype was recorded at least ten times. The chain uses TRBV12-3 or TRBV12-4 and TRBJ2-3, with 9 nucleotides matching TRBD2. With 8 bases clipped from V and 0 bases from J, the junction kept 12 bases outside the gene matches. The CDR3 has 17 amino acids. The CDR3, as DNA: TGTGCCAGCCGGGAGAGCGGGGGGAAAGGTAGCACAGATACGCAGTATTTT. Its translation: CASRESGGKGSTDTQYF.

This clonotype was observed at least ten times. The chain combines TRBV12-3 or TRBV12-4 with TRBJ1-2; no definite D call. Trimming stripped 7 bases from V and 7 bases from J, with 10 bases between. This CDR3 spans 11 amino acids. In nucleotides, the CDR3 is TGTGCCAGCACCGGGCGGGGTGGCTACACCTTC. It codes for CASTGRGGYTF.